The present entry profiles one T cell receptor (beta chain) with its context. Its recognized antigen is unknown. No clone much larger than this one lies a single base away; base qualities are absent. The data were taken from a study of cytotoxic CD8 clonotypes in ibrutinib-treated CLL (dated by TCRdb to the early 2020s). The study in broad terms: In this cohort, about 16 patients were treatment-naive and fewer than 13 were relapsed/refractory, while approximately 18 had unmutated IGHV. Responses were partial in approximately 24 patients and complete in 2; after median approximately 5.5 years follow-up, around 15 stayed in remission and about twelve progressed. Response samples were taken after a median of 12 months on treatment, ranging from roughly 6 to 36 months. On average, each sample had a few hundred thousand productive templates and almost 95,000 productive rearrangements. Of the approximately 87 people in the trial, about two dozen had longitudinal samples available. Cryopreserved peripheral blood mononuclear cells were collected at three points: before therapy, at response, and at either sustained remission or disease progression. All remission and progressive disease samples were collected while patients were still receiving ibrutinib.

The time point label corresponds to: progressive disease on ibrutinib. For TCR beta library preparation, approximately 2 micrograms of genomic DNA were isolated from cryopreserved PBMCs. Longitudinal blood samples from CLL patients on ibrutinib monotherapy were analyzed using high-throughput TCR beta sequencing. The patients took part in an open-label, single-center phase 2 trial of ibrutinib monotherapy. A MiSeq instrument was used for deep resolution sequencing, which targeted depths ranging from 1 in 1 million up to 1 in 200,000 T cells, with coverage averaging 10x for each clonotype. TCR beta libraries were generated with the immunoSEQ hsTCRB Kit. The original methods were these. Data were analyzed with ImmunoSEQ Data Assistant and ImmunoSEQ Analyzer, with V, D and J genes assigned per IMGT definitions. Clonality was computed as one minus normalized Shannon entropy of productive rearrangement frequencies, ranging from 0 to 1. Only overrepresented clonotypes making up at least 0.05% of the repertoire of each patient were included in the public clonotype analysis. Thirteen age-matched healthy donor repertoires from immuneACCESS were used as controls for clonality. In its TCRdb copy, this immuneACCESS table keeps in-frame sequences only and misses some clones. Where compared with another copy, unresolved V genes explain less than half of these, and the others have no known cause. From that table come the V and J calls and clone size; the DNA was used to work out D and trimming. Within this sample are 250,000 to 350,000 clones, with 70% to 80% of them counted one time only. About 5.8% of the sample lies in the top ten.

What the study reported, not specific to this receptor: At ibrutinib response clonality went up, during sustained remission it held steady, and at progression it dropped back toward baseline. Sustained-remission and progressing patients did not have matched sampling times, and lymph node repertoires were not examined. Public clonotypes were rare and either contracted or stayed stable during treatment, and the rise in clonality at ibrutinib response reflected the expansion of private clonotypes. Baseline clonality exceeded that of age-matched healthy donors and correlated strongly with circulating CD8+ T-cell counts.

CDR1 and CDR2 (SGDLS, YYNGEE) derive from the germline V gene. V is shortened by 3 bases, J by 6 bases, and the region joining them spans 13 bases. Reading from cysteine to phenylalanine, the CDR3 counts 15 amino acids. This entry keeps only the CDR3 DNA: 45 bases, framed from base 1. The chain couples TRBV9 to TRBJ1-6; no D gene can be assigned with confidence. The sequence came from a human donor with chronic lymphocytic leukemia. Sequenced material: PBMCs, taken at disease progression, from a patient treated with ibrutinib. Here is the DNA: TGTGCCAGCAGCGCCGGAGGTCGGACTAATTCACCCCTCCACTTT. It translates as CASSAGGRTNSPLHF.